This T cell receptor (beta chain) emerged from a study of shared clonotypes between healthy human individuals. This CDR3 comprises 14 residues. CDR1 SGDLS and CDR2 YYNGEE come from the germline V gene. Trimming stripped 4 bases from V and 1 base from J, with 11 bases between. Worth noting for this clone: The sample holds other DNA sequences that translate to the same CDR3.

Produced via immunoSEQ multiplex PCR; TCRdb's table is partial and in-frame only. The sample holds more than 2,000,000 clones, more than 90% seen once. Sequencing was carried out using naive CD4+ T cells sorted from blood. Subset specified: CD45RA+ positively selected. The receptor was derived from a man younger than 35 in good health. The J gene is TRBJ1-1, the V gene TRBV9; D not resolved. CDR3 nucleotide sequence: TGTGCCAGCAGCCCCGGAGATCGGAACACTGAAGCTTTCTTT. This encodes CASSPGDRNTEAFF.